This T cell receptor (beta chain) was recovered during a study of early T cells in non-severe SARS-CoV-2 infection (dated by TCRdb to about 2021). In terms of the full investigation: TCR sequencing used bulk RNA from unsorted whole blood, so alpha and beta chains could not be paired. Findings and caveats that apply to the study as a whole: Matching against VDJdb was skewed toward anti-spike CD8 responses, likely underestimated virus-specific expansions, and missed private and CD4 specificities.

As regards this clonotype: The antigen it binds to is not known. There are no base qualities to consult, and no much larger clone falls within one base.

Library method: 5' RACE. The data were produced on a NextSeq 500. In the TCR library protocol, unique molecular identifiers were attached to individual cDNA molecules to correct for PCR bias and sequencing error. Sequencing covered both TCR alpha and beta chains, and within each sample the abundances of alpha and beta sequences were tightly co-correlated. The original methods were these. Decombinator V4 was used to annotate the V gene, J gene and CDR3 of the TCR sequences. TCRs were defined as expanded if a significant change between any two time points was detected under a Poisson model with p below 0.0001. TCR abundances were normalised to the total number of TCRs sequenced in each sample and reported as counts per million. A search of VDJdb, accessed on 1 November 2021, was run for TCRs annotated to CMV, EBV and SARS-CoV-2, with TCRs annotated for multiple antigens excluded. The raw public reads went through TCRdb reprocessing: fastp at Q25, MiXCR clone calling, in-frame beta chains kept. All rows with the same CDR3 protein become a single entry with the most common DNA and genes. These V and J calls are TCRdb output, not the study's own analysis. A total of about 68,000 distinct CDR3 sequences appear in this sample, 12% of them only once. The top ten clones comprise about 1.7% of the sample.

The study was a case-control design nested within a healthcare worker cohort in London, UK, with weekly nasopharyngeal swab PCR tests and blood sampling. Healthcare workers were recruited between 23 and 31 March 2020, during the week of the UK lockdown, and were followed weekly for up to roughly 15 weeks. Sample: whole blood. This TCR was sampled from an adult who was a healthcare worker with PCR-confirmed SARS-CoV-2 infection or an uninfected control (not recorded which).

This receptor has the CDR3 CASSLLGGVDTQYF. The DNA sequence is TGTGCCAGCAGTTTACTTGGGGGTGTAGATACGCAGTATTTT. Recombination linked TRBV12-3 or TRBV12-4 to TRBJ2-3; the D element might be TRBD1 or TRBD2, as each aligns at 5 bases. From the cysteine up to the phenylalanine, the CDR3 has a length of 14 residues. Only CDR3 DNA remains: 42 bases, in frame from the first base. Relative to germline, V is 2 bases shorter and J is 5 bases shorter, with 11 bases between their ends.